One T cell receptor (beta chain) is described in this entry. Its antigen is unknown. The time point here: week 23, last vaccination. Topical imiquimod was applied with each vaccine dose, which held 300 ug of mutant IDH1 20-mer peptide. New astrocytomas of WHO grade 3 or 4 that were IDH1-mutant and ATRX-lost were found in the donors. These data come from a study of a mutant IDH1 vaccine in newly diagnosed glioma. The table came from immunoSEQ multiplex PCR; TCRdb's copy has only in-frame clones and leaves some out. The repertoire holds about 38,000 clones, roughly 79% seen once, with 5.1% in the top ten. Germline assignment: CDR1 KGHSH and CDR2 LQKENI. V was trimmed by 3 bases and J by 3 bases, leaving 8 bases between them. There are 13 residues in the CDR3. Findings and limits, study-wide: Top peripheral T cell clonotype shifts appeared unrelated to pseudoprogression.

The gene calls are TRBV18 and TRBJ1-1; D remains ambiguous. The source is a man aged 35-49 years with glioma. Source: PBMCs, taken from a glioma patient whose treatment included an IDH1 peptide vaccine. CDR3 coding DNA: TGTGCCAGCTCACCGCAACAGTACACTGAAGCTTTCTTT. It encodes CASSPQQYTEAFF.